This entry describes one T cell receptor (beta chain). The antigen is undetermined. These data come from a study of CD8 T cells in ankylosing spondylitis. With V trimmed by 0 bases and J by 8 bases, 0 bases remained unmatched. CDR1 and CDR2 (germline): KGHDR, SFDVKD. The CDR3 totals 13 residues. Findings and limits, study-wide: In synovial fluid and blood from reactive arthritis, some motif variants were previously reported.

Via MiXCR, TCRdb re-called the 5' RACE reads, giving one row per CDR3 protein. This sample has around 250,000 distinct CDR3 sequences, with over 15% found just once. The chain joins TRBV24-1 to TRBJ2-1; 7 positions match TRBD2. The sample taken for sequencing was blood, either unsorted or a sorted T cell fraction (not recorded which). This sequence was found in a male donor with ankylosing spondylitis or in good health (not recorded which). Here the CDR3 reads CATSDLAGDEQFF. The DNA for the CDR3 is TGTGCCACCAGTGATTTGGCGGGAGATGAGCAGTTCTTC.